A single sample is the source of the 22 T cell receptor beta chains below, sequenced in a study of B cell selection in AIRE deficiency. Produced via immunoSEQ multiplex PCR; TCRdb's table is partial and in-frame only. This table holds more than 4,500 clones, around 87% found once. Regulatory T cells were sorted as CD4+CD25hiCD127low/negative cells. Sequencing was performed on Tregs sorted from PBMCs. These receptors originate from a human donor with AIRE deficiency.

The rearrangement joins TRBV6-1 to TRBJ1-2; no reliable D call. The CDR3 sequence is 12 residues long. Germline CDR1 reads MNHNS; CDR2 reads SASEGT. V lost 7 bases and J 1 base, leaving 7 bases between the germline ends. The CDR3 DNA is TGTGCCAGCAAAGGGAGTAACTATGGCTACACCTTC. Residues: CASKGSNYGYTF.

CDR3 amino acids: CASSDSGKWAEAFF. The DNA of the CDR3 is TGTGCCAGCAGTGATAGCGGGAAGTGGGCTGAAGCTTTCTTT. J is TRBJ1-1 and V is TRBV25-1; D is undetermined. The CDR3 contains 14 residues. Germline values: CDR1 MGHDK, CDR2 SYGVNS. Trimming pared 3 bases from V and 6 bases from J, leaving 14 bases between.

V gene TRBV5-4 combines with J gene TRBJ2-7; 8 nucleotides agree with TRBD1. This CDR3 contains 13 residues. V shed 9 bases and J 0 bases; nucleotides not matched to a gene: 5. Per germline, CDR1 SGHNT and CDR2 YYREEE (reference sequence). CDR3 nucleotide sequence: TGTGCCATGCTTGACAGGGGCTCCTACGAGCAGTACTTC. Encoded protein: CAMLDRGSYEQYF.

The rearrangement uses TRBV4-2 and TRBJ1-5; TRBD1 matches at 9 bases. V lost 5 bases, J lost 3 bases, and 5 bases stayed unmatched. The CDR3 extends over 15 amino acids. CDR1 is LGHNA and CDR2 is YNFKEQ in the germline V gene. In nucleotides, the CDR3 is TGTGCCAGCAGCATCCGGGACAGGGACAATCAGCCCCAGCATTTT. This codes for CASSIRDRDNQPQHF.

This chain uses TRBV4-2 with TRBJ2-6; D unclear. Per germline, CDR1 LGHNA and CDR2 YNFKEQ. V lost 5 bases, J lost 0 bases, and 2 bases lay in between. This CDR3 comprises 13 residues. This chain's CDR3 is CASSSSGANVLTF. The DNA of the CDR3 is TGTGCCAGCAGCAGCTCTGGGGCCAACGTCCTGACTTTC.

The rearrangement links TRBV7-3 to TRBJ2-7; either TRBD1 or TRBD2 may supply D (5 bases each). Germline V lookup: CDR1 SGHTA, CDR2 FQGTGA. Trimming stripped 5 bases from V and 1 base from J, with 12 bases between. CDR3 length equals 14 residues. The CDR3 reads CASSTGTESYEQYF. The CDR3 DNA follows: TGTGCCAGCAGCACCGGGACGGAATCCTACGAGCAGTACTTC.

The chain couples TRBV11-2 to TRBJ1-1; D perhaps matches TRBD1 (6 bases). V gave up 4 bases and J gave up 2 bases, with 14 bases separating them. The germline CDR1 and CDR2 sequences are SGHAT and FQNNGV. CDR3 length: 15 amino acids. CDR3 DNA sequence: TGTGCCAGCAGCTGGGGGGGGCGTTACAACACTGAAGCTTTCTTT. Its translation is CASSWGGRYNTEAFF.

J is TRBJ2-4 and V is TRBV15; no firm D call. Trimming left V 2 bases short and J 0 bases short, with 14 bases between. CDR3 length: 17 amino acids. Germline lookup yields CDR1 LNHNV and CDR2 YYDKDF (reference sequence). Written as DNA, the CDR3 is TGTGCCACCAGCAGAAGCGCACAGACATTAGCCAAAAACATTCAGTACTTC. Protein product: CATSRSAQTLAKNIQYF.

V and J are TRBV5-1 and TRBJ2-2; 7 nucleotides align to TRBD2. Per germline, CDR1 SGHRS and CDR2 YFSETQ. CDR3 length: 16 residues. V shed 4 bases and J 2 bases; nucleotides not matched to a gene: 8. The CDR3 sequence: CASSRKSGTNTGELFF. Here the CDR3 DNA reads TGCGCCAGCAGCAGAAAAAGCGGGACTAACACCGGGGAGCTGTTTTTT.

The rearrangement joins TRBV18 to TRBJ2-3; 10 nucleotides align to TRBD1. Trimming took 3 bases from V and 4 from J; bases not matched to a gene: 7. There are 16 residues in the CDR3. Per germline, CDR1 KGHSH and CDR2 LQKENI. The chain's CDR3 is CASSPGPGQGPDTQYF. CDR3 sequence (DNA): TGTGCCAGCTCACCGGGACCGGGACAGGGGCCAGATACGCAGTATTTT.

The chain carries TRBV27 and TRBJ1-5; D unclear. The CDR3 is 13 residues long. The V gene lost 5 bases and the J gene lost 4 bases, with 9 bases spanning the gap. Germline V gene data show CDR1 as MNHEY and CDR2 as SMNVEV (reference sequence). CDR3 region: CASSPRGNQPQHF. The CDR3 DNA reads TGTGCCAGCAGTCCCCGTGGGAATCAGCCCCAGCATTTT.

The CDR3 sequence is CASRPLRVGANVLTF. The DNA of the CDR3 is TGTGCCAGCAGGCCTTTGAGGGTTGGGGCCAACGTCCTGACTTTC. V gene TRBV6-1 combines with J gene TRBJ2-6; tentatively, D is TRBD2 (5 bases). The CDR3 covers 15 residues. CDR1 MNHNS and CDR2 SASEGT come from the germline V gene. V gave up 6 bases and J gave up 3 bases, with 12 bases separating them.

The chain carries TRBV6-1 and TRBJ2-3; D may be TRBD2 (5 bases). Trimming took 2 bases from V and 6 from J, leaving 9 bases between them. CDR1 MNHNS and CDR2 SASEGT come from the germline V gene. This CDR3 has 13 amino acids. The CDR3 sequence: CASSETGGDTQYF. CDR3 nucleotides: TGTGCCAGCAGTGAAACGGGCGGGGATACGCAGTATTTT.

This rearrangement joins TRBV7-9 to TRBJ1-4; D not resolved. CDR1 and CDR2 (germline): SEHNR, FQNEAQ (reference sequence). This CDR3 comprises 13 residues. Trimming removed 0 bases from V and 4 bases from J, with 3 bases in between. As DNA, the CDR3 is TGTGCCAGCAGCTTAGCTGGTAATGAAAAACTGTTTTTT. It translates to CASSLAGNEKLFF.

The chain carries TRBV7-6 and TRBJ1-5; unclear D gene. Germline lookup yields CDR1 SGHVS and CDR2 FNYEAQ. Between the trimmed V and J ends, which lost 5 bases and 13 bases, there was a span of 18 bases. The CDR3 has 13 amino acids. Here the CDR3 reads CASSAAPTSLQHF. For the CDR3, the DNA is TGTGCCAGCAGCGCCGCCCCGACAAGCCTACAGCATTTT. The variable domain in full, completed from reference TRBV7-6 and TRBJ1-5, reads GAGVSQSPRYKVTKRGQDVALRCDPISGHVSLYWYRQALGQGPEFLTYFNYEAQQDKSGLPNDRFSAERPEGSISTLTIQRTEQRDSAMYRCASSAAPTSLQHFGDGTRLSIL.

The chain links TRBV5-1 to TRBJ2-3; no firm D call. V was shortened by 2 bases and J by 0 bases, with 7 bases between the two germline ends. The CDR3 has 14 residues. Per the germline V gene, CDR1 is SGHRS and CDR2 is YFSETQ. Here the CDR3 reads CASSFSSSTDTQYF. CDR3 nucleotides: TGCGCCAGCAGCTTTAGCTCTAGCACAGATACGCAGTATTTT.

A single count supports this clone. V is TRBV7-8 and J is TRBJ1-2; D not certain. CDR3 length: 13 residues. The V end was cut by 1 base, the J end by 1 base, with 4 bases between. The germline V gene encodes CDR1 SGHVS and CDR2 FQNEAQ. The CDR3 protein is CASSLGVNYGYTF. The CDR3 coding sequence is TGTGCCAGCAGCTTAGGGGTTAACTATGGCTACACCTTC.

This clone occurred once. This rearrangement joins TRBV19 to TRBJ2-7, with 9 bases matching TRBD1. The germline CDR1 and CDR2 sequences are LNHDA and SQIVND (reference sequence). CDR3 size: 14 residues. V dropped 4 bases and J dropped 3; count of bases not matched to a gene: 4. The CDR3 DNA sequence: TGTGCCAGTAGTAGGGACAGGGAGGGCTACGAGCAGTACTTC. Amino acid sequence: CASSRDREGYEQYF.

The chain combines TRBV28 with TRBJ2-4; weak D call: TRBD2 (6 bases). Germline-derived CDR1 and CDR2 are MDHEN and SYDVKM. V lost 6 bases, J lost 4 bases, and 16 bases lay in between. The CDR3 length is 15 residues. The CDR3 protein is CASRLGGNQKNIQYF. Written as DNA, the CDR3 is TGTGCCAGCAGATTAGGCGGGAACCAAAAAAACATTCAGTACTTC.

V gene TRBV15 combines with J gene TRBJ2-1, with 8 bases matching TRBD2. The CDR3 has 17 amino acids. The trim removed 2 bases at V and 7 bases at J, leaving 13 bases unmatched. From germline, CDR1 is LNHNV and CDR2 YYDKDF (reference sequence). The chain's CDR3 is CATSRKTRGGAWNEQFF. The CDR3 DNA reads TGTGCCACCAGCAGAAAAACTCGGGGGGGCGCATGGAATGAGCAGTTCTTC.

The rearrangement links TRBV7-8 to TRBJ1-5, with D tentatively TRBD1 (5 bases). Trimming cost V 4 bases and J 2 bases, with 30 bases left between them. The CDR3 loop spans 21 amino acids. Germline V gene data show CDR1 as SGHVS and CDR2 as FQNEAQ. CDR3: CASSWSSYEMLRGSRNQPQHF. The DNA of the CDR3 is TGTGCCAGCAGCTGGTCCTCCTACGAGATGCTACGGGGGTCGCGCAATCAGCCCCAGCATTTT.

This rearrangement joins TRBV4-1 to TRBJ1-2; no definite D call. The germline gives CDR1 MGHRA, CDR2 YSYEKL. Trimming left V 3 bases short and J 4 bases short, with 18 bases between. CDR3 length: 16 amino acids. CDR3 nucleotide sequence: TGCGCCAGCAGCCATGTGGACCCGACTGGCCGCTATGGCTACACCTTC. Amino acids: CASSHVDPTGRYGYTF.